This is a list of T cell receptor beta chains from one sample in a study of control samples from healthy donors and cancer patients. The table came from immunoSEQ multiplex PCR; TCRdb's copy has only in-frame clones and leaves some out. Of about 160,000 clones listed, over 85% were seen once; the top ten hold about 9.3%. Sample: blood. The receptors originated from a woman in her thirties or forties in good health. Both conserved end residues are trimmed from each CDR3. Each record gives: V gene, J gene, CDR3 protein.

>TRBV7-2|TRBJ1-2
ASSLDSGTRSGYT
>TRBV7-3|TRBJ1-6
ASSLGNSPLH
>TRBV6-5|TRBJ1-1
ASISMTGSEAF
>TRBV7-8|TRBJ1-3
ASSFPGGNTIY
>TRBV5-1|TRBJ1-1
ASSLGKNTEAF
>TRBV5-6|TRBJ1-4
ASSSRRRTNVEKLF
>TRBV3-1/TRBV3-2|TRBJ2-7
ASSATTGPNYEQY
>TRBV6-5|TRBJ1-1
ASSYLRTGRNTEAF
>TRBV2|TRBJ1-1
ASSLGLSGEAF
>TRBV4-3|TRBJ1-2
ASSQDLDDRVSGYT
>TRBV30|TRBJ1-5
AWSTGVNQPQH
>TRBV9|TRBJ1-6
ASQESYNSPLH
>TRBV18|TRBJ1-1
ASSRDRGNTEAF
>TRBV7-9|TRBJ2-3
ASSLSGYSSTDTQY
>TRBV28|TRBJ1-2
ASSPLTGNYGYT